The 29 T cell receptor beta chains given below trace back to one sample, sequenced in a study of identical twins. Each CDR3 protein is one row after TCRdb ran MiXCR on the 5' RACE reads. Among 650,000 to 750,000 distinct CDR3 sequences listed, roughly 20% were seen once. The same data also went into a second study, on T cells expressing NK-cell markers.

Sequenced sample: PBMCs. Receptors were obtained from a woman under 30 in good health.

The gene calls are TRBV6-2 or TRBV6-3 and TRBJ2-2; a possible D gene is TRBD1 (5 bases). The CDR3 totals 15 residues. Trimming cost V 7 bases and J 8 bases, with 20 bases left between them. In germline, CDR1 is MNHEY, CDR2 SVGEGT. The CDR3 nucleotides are TGTGCCAGCACCCCCCGGGCCAGGGCCTTTGGGGAGCTGTTTTTT. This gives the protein CASTPRARAFGELFF.

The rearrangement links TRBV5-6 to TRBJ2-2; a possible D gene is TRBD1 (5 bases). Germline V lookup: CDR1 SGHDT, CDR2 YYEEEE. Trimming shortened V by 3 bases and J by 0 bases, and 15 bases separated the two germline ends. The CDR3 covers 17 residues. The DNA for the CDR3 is TGTGCCAGCAGCTCCTACAGGATCGACGCGAACACCGGGGAGCTGTTTTTT. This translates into CASSSYRIDANTGELFF.

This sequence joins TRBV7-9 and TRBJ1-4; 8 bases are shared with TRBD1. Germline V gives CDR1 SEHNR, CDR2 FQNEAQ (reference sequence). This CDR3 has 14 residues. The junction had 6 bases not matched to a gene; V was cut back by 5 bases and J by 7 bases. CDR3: CASSPGQGSEKLFF. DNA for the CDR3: TGTGCCAGCAGCCCTGGACAGGGATCTGAAAAACTGTTTTTT.

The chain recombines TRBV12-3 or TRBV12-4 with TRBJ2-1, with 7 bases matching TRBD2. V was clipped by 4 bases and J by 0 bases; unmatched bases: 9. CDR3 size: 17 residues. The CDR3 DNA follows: TGTGCCAGCAGTTCCGGGGACTACCCTAGCTCCTACAATGAGCAGTTCTTC. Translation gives CASSSGDYPSSYNEQFF.

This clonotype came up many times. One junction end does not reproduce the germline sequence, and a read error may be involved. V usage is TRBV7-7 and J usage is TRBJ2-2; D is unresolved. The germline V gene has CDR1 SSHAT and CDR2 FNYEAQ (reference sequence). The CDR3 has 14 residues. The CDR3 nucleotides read TGTGCTAGCAGCTTAGCAGTAGGAACCGGGGAGCTGTTTTTT. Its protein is CASSLAVGTGELFF.

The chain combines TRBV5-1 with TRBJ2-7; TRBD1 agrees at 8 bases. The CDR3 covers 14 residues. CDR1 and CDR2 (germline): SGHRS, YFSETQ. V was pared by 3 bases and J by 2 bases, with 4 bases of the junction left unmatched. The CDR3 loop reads CASSSRGPTYEQYF. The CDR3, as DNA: TGCGCCAGCAGCTCCAGGGGGCCCACCTACGAGCAGTACTTC.

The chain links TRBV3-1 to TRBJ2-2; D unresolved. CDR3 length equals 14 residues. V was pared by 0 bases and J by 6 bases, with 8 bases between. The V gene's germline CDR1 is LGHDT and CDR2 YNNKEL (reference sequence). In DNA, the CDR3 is TGTGCCAGCAGCCAAGATTACGCCCCCGGGGAGCTGTTTTTT. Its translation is CASSQDYAPGELFF.

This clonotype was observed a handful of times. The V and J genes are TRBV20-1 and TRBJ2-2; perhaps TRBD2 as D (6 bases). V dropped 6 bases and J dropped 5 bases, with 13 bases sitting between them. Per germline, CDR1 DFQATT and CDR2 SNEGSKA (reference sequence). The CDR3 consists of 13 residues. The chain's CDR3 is CSARRSGTGELFF. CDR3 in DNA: TGCAGTGCCCGACGAAGCGGGACCGGGGAGCTGTTTTTT.

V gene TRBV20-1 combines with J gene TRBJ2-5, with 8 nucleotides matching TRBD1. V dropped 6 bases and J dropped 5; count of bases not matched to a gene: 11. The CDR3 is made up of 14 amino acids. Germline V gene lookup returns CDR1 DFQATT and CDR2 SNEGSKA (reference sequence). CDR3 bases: TGCAGTGCCCCTAGGACAGGGAGTTCTGAGACCCAGTACTTC. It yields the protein CSAPRTGSSETQYF.

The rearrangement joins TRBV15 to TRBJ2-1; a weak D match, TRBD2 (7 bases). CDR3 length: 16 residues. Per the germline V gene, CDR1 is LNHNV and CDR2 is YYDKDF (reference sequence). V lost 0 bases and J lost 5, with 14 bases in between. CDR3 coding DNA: TGTGCCACCAGCAGAGAGCTACGGGGGGCAAACAATGAGCAGTTCTTC. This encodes CATSRELRGANNEQFF.

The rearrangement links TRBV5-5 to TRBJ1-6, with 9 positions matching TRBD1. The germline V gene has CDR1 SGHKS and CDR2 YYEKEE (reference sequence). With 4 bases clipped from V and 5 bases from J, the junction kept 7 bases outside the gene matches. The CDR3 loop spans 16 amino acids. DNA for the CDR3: TGTGCCAGCAGCCGACAGGGGGTGACCCATAATTCACCCCTCCACTTT. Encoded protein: CASSRQGVTHNSPLHF.

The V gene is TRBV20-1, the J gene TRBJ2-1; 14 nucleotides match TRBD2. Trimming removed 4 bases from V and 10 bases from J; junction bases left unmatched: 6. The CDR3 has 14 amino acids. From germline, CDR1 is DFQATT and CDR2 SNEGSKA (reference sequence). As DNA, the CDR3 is TGCAGTGCTACAACGGGACTAGCGGGAGTGGAGCAGTTCTTC. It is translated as CSATTGLAGVEQFF.

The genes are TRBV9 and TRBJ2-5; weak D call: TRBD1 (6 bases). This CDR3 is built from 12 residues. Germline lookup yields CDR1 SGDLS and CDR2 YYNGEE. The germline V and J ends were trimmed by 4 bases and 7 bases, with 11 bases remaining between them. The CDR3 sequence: CASSTLQGTQYF. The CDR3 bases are TGTGCCAGCAGCACATTACAGGGGACCCAGTACTTC.

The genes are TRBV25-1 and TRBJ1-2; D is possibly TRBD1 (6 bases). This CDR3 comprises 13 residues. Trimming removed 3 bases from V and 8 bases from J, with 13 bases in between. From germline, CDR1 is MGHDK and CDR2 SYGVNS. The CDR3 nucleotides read TGTGCCAGCAGTGAGAACAGGGAAAGAGGCTACACCTTC. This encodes CASSENRERGYTF.

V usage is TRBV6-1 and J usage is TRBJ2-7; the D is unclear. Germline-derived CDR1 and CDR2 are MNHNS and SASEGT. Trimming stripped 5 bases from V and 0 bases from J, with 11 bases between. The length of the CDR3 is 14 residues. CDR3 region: CASSQQANSYEQYF. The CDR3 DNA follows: TGTGCCAGCAGTCAGCAGGCTAACTCCTACGAGCAGTACTTC.

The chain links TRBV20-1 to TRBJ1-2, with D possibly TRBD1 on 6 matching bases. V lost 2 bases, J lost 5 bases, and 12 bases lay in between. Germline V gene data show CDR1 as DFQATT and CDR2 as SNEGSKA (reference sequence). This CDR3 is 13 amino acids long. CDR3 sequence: CSARTSQGYGYTF. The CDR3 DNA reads TGCAGTGCTAGAACTTCACAGGGATATGGCTACACCTTC.

The CDR3 sequence is CASVGKGGYEQFF. The CDR3, as DNA: TGTGCCAGCGTCGGAAAAGGGGGGTATGAGCAGTTCTTC. The chain employs TRBV25-1 and TRBJ2-1; D is tentatively TRBD1 or TRBD2 (6 bases each). Germline CDR1 MGHDK, CDR2 SYGVNS. Trimming pared 8 bases from V and 8 bases from J, leaving 16 bases between. This CDR3 is built from 13 residues.

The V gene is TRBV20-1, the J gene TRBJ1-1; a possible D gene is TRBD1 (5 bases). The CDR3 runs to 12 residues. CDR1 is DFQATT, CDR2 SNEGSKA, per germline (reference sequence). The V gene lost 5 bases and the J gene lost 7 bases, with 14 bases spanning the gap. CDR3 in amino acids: CSAGTSWGEAFF. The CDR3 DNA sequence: TGCAGTGCTGGGACCTCCTGGGGTGAAGCTTTCTTT.

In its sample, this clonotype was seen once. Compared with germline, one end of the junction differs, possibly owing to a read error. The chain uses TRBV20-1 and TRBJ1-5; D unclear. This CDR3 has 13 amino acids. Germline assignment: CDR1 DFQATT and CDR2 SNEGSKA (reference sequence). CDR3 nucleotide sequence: TGCAGTGCTAGTAGAGGGAATAATCAGCCCCAGCGTTTT. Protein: CSASRGNNQPQRF.

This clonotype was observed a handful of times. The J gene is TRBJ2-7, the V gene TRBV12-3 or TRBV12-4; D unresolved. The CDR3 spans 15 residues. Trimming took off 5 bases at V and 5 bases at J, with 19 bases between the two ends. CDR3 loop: CASSPMTEKPNEQYF. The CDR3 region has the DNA TGTGCCAGCAGTCCAATGACTGAGAAGCCCAACGAGCAGTACTTC.

The CDR3 DNA sequence: TGCGCCAGCAGCCCGCCGAGGTGGGACACCATATATTTT. Translated: CASSPPRWDTIYF. The rearrangement links TRBV5-1 to TRBJ1-3; D gene unclear. This CDR3 region has 13 residues. Trimming took 4 bases from V and 8 from J, leaving 13 bases between them. Germline-derived CDR1 and CDR2 are SGHRS and YFSETQ. Using reference TRBV5-1 and TRBJ1-3 for the parts outside the CDR3, the full variable domain is KAGVTQTPRYLIKTRGQQVTLSCSPISGHRSVSWYQQTPGQGLQFLFEYFSETQRNKGNFPGRFSGRQFSNSRSEMNVSTLELGDSALYLCASSPPRWDTIYFGEGSWLTVV.

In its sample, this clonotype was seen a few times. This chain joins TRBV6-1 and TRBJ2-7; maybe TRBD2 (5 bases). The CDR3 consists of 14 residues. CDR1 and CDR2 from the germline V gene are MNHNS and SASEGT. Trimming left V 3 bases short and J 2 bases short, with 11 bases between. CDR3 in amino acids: CASSERRQAYEQYF. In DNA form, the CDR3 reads TGTGCCAGCAGTGAGCGGAGGCAGGCCTACGAGCAGTACTTC.

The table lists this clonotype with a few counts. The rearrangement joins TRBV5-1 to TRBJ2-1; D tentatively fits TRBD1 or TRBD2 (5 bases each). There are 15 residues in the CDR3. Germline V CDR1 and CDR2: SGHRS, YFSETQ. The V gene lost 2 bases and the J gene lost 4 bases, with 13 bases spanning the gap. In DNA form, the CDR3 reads TGCGCCAGCAGCTTCGGGGCAGGGAGTTACAATGAGCAGTTCTTC. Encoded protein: CASSFGAGSYNEQFF.

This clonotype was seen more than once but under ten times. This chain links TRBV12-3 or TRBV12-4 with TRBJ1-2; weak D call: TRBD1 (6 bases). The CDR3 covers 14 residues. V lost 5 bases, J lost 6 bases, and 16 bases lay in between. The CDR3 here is CASSHSGAPNGYTF. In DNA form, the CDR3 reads TGTGCCAGCAGTCATTCAGGGGCGCCGAATGGCTACACCTTC.

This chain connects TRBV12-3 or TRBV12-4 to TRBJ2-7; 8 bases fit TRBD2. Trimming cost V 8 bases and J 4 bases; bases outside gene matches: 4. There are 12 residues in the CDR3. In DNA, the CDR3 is TGTGCCAGCCGGGGGGGTAGGTACGAGCAGTACTTC. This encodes CASRGGRYEQYF.

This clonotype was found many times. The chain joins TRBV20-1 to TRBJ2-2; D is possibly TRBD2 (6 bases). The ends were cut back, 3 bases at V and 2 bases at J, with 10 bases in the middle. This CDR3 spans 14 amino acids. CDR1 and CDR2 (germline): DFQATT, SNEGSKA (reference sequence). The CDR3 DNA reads TGCAGTGCTAGCAGGGACTCTAACACCGGGGAGCTGTTTTTT. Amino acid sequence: CSASRDSNTGELFF.

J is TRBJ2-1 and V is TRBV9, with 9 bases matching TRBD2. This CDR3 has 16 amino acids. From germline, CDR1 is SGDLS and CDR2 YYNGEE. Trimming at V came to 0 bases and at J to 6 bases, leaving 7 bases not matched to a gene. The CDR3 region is CASSVVSSGGSNEQFF. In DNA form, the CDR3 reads TGTGCCAGCAGCGTAGTGAGTAGCGGGGGATCCAATGAGCAGTTCTTC.

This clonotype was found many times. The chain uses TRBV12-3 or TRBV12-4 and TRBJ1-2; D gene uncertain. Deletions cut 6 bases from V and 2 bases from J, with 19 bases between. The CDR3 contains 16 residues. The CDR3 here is CASRHGRRQGNYGYTF. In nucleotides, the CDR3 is TGTGCCAGCAGACACGGCCGGAGACAAGGGAACTATGGCTACACCTTC.

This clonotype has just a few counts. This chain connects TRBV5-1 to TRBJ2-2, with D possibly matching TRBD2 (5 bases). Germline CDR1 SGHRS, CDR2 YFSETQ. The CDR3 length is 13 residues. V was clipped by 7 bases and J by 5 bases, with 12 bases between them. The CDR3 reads CASATTRTGELFF. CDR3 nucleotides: TGCGCCAGCGCGACTACAAGAACCGGGGAGCTGTTTTTT.